This record covers a single T cell receptor beta chain. The antigen it recognizes is unknown. No base quality values were provided; no much bigger clone lies one nucleotide off. This specimen comes from a study of CD4 T cells in relation to SARS-CoV-2 and coronaviruses (TCRdb year 2021). With regard to the full study: In the ViraFEST assay, PBMCs were cultured with antigen for under 12 days, after which TCR beta CDR3s were sequenced to identify antigen-specific clonal expansions. The negative reference condition was either a culture with an HIV-1 Nef peptide pool or a culture with no peptide. HLA restriction was mapped for shared crossreactive spike epitopes using patient-derived lymphoblastoid cell lines. At the level of individual TCR clonotypes, the study measured memory CD4+ T cell crossreactivity between SARS-CoV-2 spike protein and common cold coronavirus spike proteins. Samples from a few pre-COVID donors and the naive versus memory experiments were sequenced with the Adaptive Biotechnologies TCR-sequencing kit; other data were Illumina-based. For other donors in the study, expansion assays were sequenced with a different, Illumina-based TCR-beta assay.

Cut back by 0 bases and 4 bases, the V and J ends lie 13 bases apart. The CDR3 runs 15 amino acids, cysteine and phenylalanine included. Only the CDR3 portion is preserved as DNA: 45 bases, with reading frame beginning at the first base. The germline V gene encodes CDR1 LGHNA and CDR2 YNFKEQ. Results and caveats for the whole study, not just this receptor: In approximately 65% of donors, memory CD4+ clonotypes turned up that crossrecognized SARS-CoV-2 and at least one common cold coronavirus spike. Because no donor provided both pre-pandemic and post-infection samples, tracing the source of pre-existing responses was limited. Crossreactivity analysis centred on spike protein, so crossreactivity against other viral proteins was not assessed. The study was limited by small numbers of patients and tested TCRs. Compared with monoreactive clones, crossreactive clones had significantly weaker SARS-CoV-2-driven expansion, a result consistent with antigenic imprinting.

CD4+ T cells from unexposed donors were collected before the COVID-19 pandemic (2011-2018). After around eleven days of culture, CD4+ T cells were isolated with the EasySep CD4+ T cell isolation kit. As cell number allowed, CD4+ T cells from unexposed donors were tested for reactivity to SARS-CoV-2 S and N and to four common cold coronavirus spike pools. Two million PBMCs per well were cultured in IMDM with approximately 4.5% human AB serum and 8.5 to 10 IU/ml IL-2. Half of the culture medium was replaced with fresh IL-2-containing medium on days 3 and 7. In general, every peptide culture condition was set up in three replicate wells. Leukapheresis product for the unexposed donors was bought commercially. PBMCs were isolated from leukapheresis product or whole blood by Ficoll-Paque PLUS gradient centrifugation. The PBMCs went either fresh into the expansion assay or into cryopreservation at -140 degrees C. The QIAamp Micro DNA Kit was used to extract genomic DNA from the CD4+ T cells.

The library was prepared using the immunoSEQ multiplex PCR assay. Under the source paper's analysis protocol: During preprocessing, nonproductive sequences were removed, as were CDR3s that did not start with C, did not end with F or W, or were shorter than 7 amino acids. Antigen-specific clonotypes were called with the MANAFEST web app, based on expansion relative to reference and other culture wells. A clone was considered positive if the clone showed significant expansion compared with the reference culture in 2 of 3 replicate wells at an FDR below 0.05. Positive clones also required significant expansion versus all other tandem wells and an odds ratio above 5. After three terminal residues were trimmed from each end, CDR3 homology was quantified as pairwise Levenshtein distance using the stringdist R package. In its TCRdb copy, this immuneACCESS table keeps in-frame sequences only and misses some clones. Where compared with another copy, unresolved V genes explain less than half of these, and the others have no known cause. The V and J calls and the clone size are those of that table, but D and trimming were determined from the DNA. The sample has 25,000 or so clones on record, more than 60% of them singletons. The ten largest clones represent 15% to 20% of the sample.

The sequence joins TRBV4-2 to TRBJ2-7; possibly the D gene is TRBD2, per 5 matching bases. The sequence was collected from a human donor in good health. Sequencing was done on a sample of CD4+ T cells from PBMCs, cultured in vitro. Here the CDR3 is given as CASSQERAWGYEQYF. The DNA reads TGTGCCAGCAGCCAAGAGCGGGCTTGGGGTTACGAGCAGTACTTC.